Listed here is a single TCR beta chain. Ten or more counts support this clonotype. The specificity of this receptor is unknown. No base-level quality is on record; no much larger clone is a single base apart. This sample was taken from a study of CD8 T cells in ankylosing spondylitis (TCRdb year 2017). Turning to the overall study: To find TCR variants linked to disease, the study profiled T cell receptor beta repertoires in ankylosing spondylitis patients and healthy donors. The whole study cohort included over 85 healthy donors and 25 ankylosing spondylitis patients. Peripheral blood was sampled, and synovial fluid was also collected from ankylosing spondylitis patients. Summary of the overall study and its limitations: Some motif variants were previously reported in synovial fluid and blood of reactive arthritis patients, suggesting common disease-initiation mechanisms. A CD8+ phenotype was shown by the disease-linked clones, which were found at relatively low frequencies in peripheral blood. Significant enrichment of the disease-linked clones was reported in matched synovial fluid samples from ankylosing spondylitis patients. Blood from ankylosing spondylitis patients appeared to be characterized by a TCR beta motif made up of seven or eight highly homologous amino acid variants.

TCRdb lists the instrument as Illumina HiSeq 2500. Quantitative 5'-RACE with molecular barcodes was used to prepare TCR beta libraries. Concerning the study's data processing: A new computational method, built on a probabilistic model of VDJ rearrangement, was used to identify disease-linked TCR variants. The public reads were reprocessed in TCRdb via fastp at Q25 and MiXCR, keeping in-frame beta chains. Merged by CDR3 protein, the rows form single entries marked with the most common genes and DNA. V and J calls and clone size were set by TCRdb, not the authors. For this sample the table gives 300,000 to 350,000 distinct CDR3 sequences, of which 11% were detected only once. The biggest ten clones account for about 10% of the sample. The TCR sequence derives from a female donor with ankylosing spondylitis or in good health (not recorded which). The sequenced sample consisted of blood, either unsorted or a sorted T cell fraction (not recorded which).

In nucleotides, the sequence is TGCAGTGCTAGAACCGGGACGACGAGCTCCTATAATTCACCCCTCCACTTT. Its protein product is CSARTGTTSSYNSPLHF. The chain is made from TRBV20-1 and TRBJ1-6; a tentative D call is TRBD1 (5 bases match). The germline V gene (reference sequence) provides CDR1 DFQATT and CDR2 SNEGSKA. V is reduced by 2 bases and J by 0 bases, leaving a spacing of 14 bases between them. From the cysteine up to the phenylalanine, the CDR3 has a length of 17 residues. Only CDR3 DNA is held: 51 bases, read in frame from base 1.